This T cell receptor beta chain appears in the sequencing data of a study of blood T cell repertoires in COVID-19. Here immunoSEQ multiplex PCR was the method, and the copy in TCRdb shows in-frame clones only, minus some. The sample has some 180,000 clones, more than 75% seen once. Germline lookup yields CDR1 SGDLS and CDR2 YYNGEE. The CDR3 loop spans 14 amino acids. V shed 3 bases, J shed 8 bases, and the junction held 8 bases outside the gene matches. The J gene is TRBJ1-2, the V gene TRBV9, with 9 bases that match TRBD1. Sequencing was done on a sample of peripheral blood. This receptor was obtained from a woman aged 55-70 years with COVID-19, enrolled during active disease. CDR3 bases: TGTGCCAGCAGCGCGCCTGACAGGGGGAGAGGCTACACCTTC. Protein product: CASSAPDRGRGYTF.